A single sample is the source of the 29 T cell receptor beta chains below, sequenced in a study of blood T cells in healthy people across ages. A second PCR of 7 to 11 cycles used a sample-barcoded 5' primer and a J-beta primer mix. Each CDR3 protein gets one entry after TCRdb re-called the 5' RACE reads with MiXCR. The data hold approximately 1.5 million distinct CDR3 sequences, with 42% observed a single time. The sequenced sample was blood. These receptor sequences come from a woman aged 18-29 years in good health.

The chain joins TRBV5-1 to TRBJ2-2; 12 bases map to TRBD2. Germline V gene data show CDR1 as SGHRS and CDR2 as YFSETQ. The CDR3 has 18 residues. Trimming at V came to 0 bases and at J to 5 bases, leaving 8 bases not matched to a gene. CDR3 loop: CASSLEPPGTSGTGELFF. DNA for the CDR3: TGCGCCAGCAGCTTGGAACCCCCCGGGACTAGCGGGACCGGGGAGCTGTTTTTT. Drawing the rest from reference TRBV5-1 and TRBJ2-2, the complete variable domain is KAGVTQTPRYLIKTRGQQVTLSCSPISGHRSVSWYQQTPGQGLQFLFEYFSETQRNKGNFPGRFSGRQFSNSRSEMNVSTLELGDSALYLCASSLEPPGTSGTGELFFGEGSRLTVL.

This clonotype came up a few times. The CDR3 DNA reads as TGCGCCAGCAGCCAGCTGATGCAGGGGGCCAGAGAAAAACTGTTTTTT. It specifies CASSQLMQGAREKLFF. The chain links TRBV4-1 to TRBJ1-4; 8 bases are shared with TRBD1. Germline V gene lookup returns CDR1 MGHRA and CDR2 YSYEKL. J gave up 8 bases and V 3 bases, and 11 bases lay outside the gene matches. The CDR3 consists of 16 residues.

This clonotype was seen more than once but under ten times. The chain has TRBV10-3 and TRBJ1-2, with D possibly TRBD1 on 5 matching bases. This CDR3 contains 12 residues. Germline V CDR1 and CDR2: ENHRY, SYGVKD. Trimming stripped 3 bases from V and 7 bases from J, with 9 bases between. CDR3 coding DNA: TGTGCCATCAGTGATCAGGGTACTGGCTACACCTTC. It specifies CAISDQGTGYTF.

The rearrangement links TRBV19 to TRBJ2-1; 9 positions agree with TRBD2. The germline V gene encodes CDR1 LNHDA and CDR2 SQIVND (reference sequence). The CDR3 loop spans 15 amino acids. Trimming cost V 3 bases and J 6 bases; bases outside gene matches: 6. The CDR3 is CASSISGGTLNEQFF. As DNA, the CDR3 is TGTGCCAGTAGTATCAGCGGGGGGACCCTCAATGAGCAGTTCTTC. Full variable domain (missing parts from reference TRBV19 and TRBJ2-1): DGGITQSPKYLFRKEGQNVTLSCEQNLNHDAMYWYRQDPGQGLRLIYYSQIVNDFQKGDIAEGYSVSREKKESFPLTVTSAQKNPTAFYLCASSISGGTLNEQFFGPGTRLTVL.

This clonotype was seen only a few times. V is TRBV18 and J is TRBJ1-1; D perhaps matches TRBD1 (5 bases). Germline CDR1 reads KGHSH; CDR2 reads LQKENI. Trimming shortened V by 0 bases and J by 1 base, and 9 bases separated the two germline ends. The CDR3 runs to 15 residues. CDR3 bases: TGTGCCAGCTCACCACCCGGCAGGGCGAACACTGAAGCTTTCTTT. This gives the protein CASSPPGRANTEAFF.

The genes are TRBV29-1 and TRBJ1-2; possibly TRBD1 for D (5 bases). The CDR3 is made up of 17 amino acids. Germline CDR1 reads SQVTM; CDR2 reads ANQGSEA. Trimming removed 3 bases at V and 3 bases at J, with 23 bases between. The CDR3 nucleotides are TGCAGCGTTGAGGGGCACCAGGGCCAACTTCCAGACTATGGCTACACCTTC. Its protein product is CSVEGHQGQLPDYGYTF.

This clonotype was seen a handful of times. The V call is TRBV12-3 or TRBV12-4, the J call TRBJ2-7, with a weak D call TRBD1 (6 bases). Trimming took 8 bases from V and 0 from J, leaving 14 bases between them. This CDR3 has 14 residues. The CDR3 reads CASGTGHPSYEQYF. DNA for the CDR3: TGTGCCAGCGGAACGGGACACCCCTCCTACGAGCAGTACTTC.

The chain is built from TRBV4-2 and TRBJ1-2; D is possibly TRBD1 (6 bases). This CDR3 comprises 18 residues. CDR1 LGHNA and CDR2 YNFKEQ come from the germline V gene. The V end lost 0 bases, the J end lost 4 bases, and 21 bases lay between the germline ends. The CDR3: CASSQEPITGRVSYGYTF. CDR3 nucleotides: TGTGCCAGCAGCCAAGAACCGATAACAGGGCGTGTGAGCTATGGCTACACCTTC.

This clonotype was counted only a few times. The chain employs TRBV29-1 and TRBJ2-3, with D possibly called TRBD1 or TRBD2 (5 bases each). The CDR3 extends over 15 amino acids. V lost 2 bases, J lost 4 bases, and 16 bases lay in between. Germline CDR1 reads SQVTM; CDR2 reads ANQGSEA. The CDR3 nucleotides are TGCAGCGTTGAAACTGGGGGTGATAGCCCAGATACGCAGTATTTT. This gives the protein CSVETGGDSPDTQYF.

V is TRBV6-6 and J is TRBJ2-7; 12 nucleotides align to TRBD1. Germline V gene lookup returns CDR1 MNHNY and CDR2 SVGAGI (reference sequence). The CDR3 covers 16 residues. The junction had 8 bases not matched to a gene; V was cut back by 5 bases and J by 3 bases. CDR3 in DNA: TGTGCCAGCAGTCATTGGGGACAGGGGGCGCGCTACGAGCAGTACTTC. The encoded protein is CASSHWGQGARYEQYF.

The chain joins TRBV29-1 to TRBJ2-7, with TRBD2 matching 8 bases. V shed 7 bases, J shed 0 bases, and the junction held 2 bases outside the gene matches. The germline CDR1 and CDR2 sequences are SQVTM and ANQGSEA. CDR3 length: 12 amino acids. The CDR3 DNA reads as TGCAGCGCACTAGCGGTCTCCTACGAGCAGTACTTC. Encoded protein: CSALAVSYEQYF.

The chain is built from TRBV30 and TRBJ2-5; no reliable D call. The CDR3 has 14 amino acids. Germline assignment: CDR1 GTSNPN and CDR2 SVGIG (reference sequence). Trimming pared 0 bases from V and 5 bases from J, leaving 13 bases between. The CDR3: CAWSVLGLLETQYF. Here the CDR3 DNA reads TGTGCCTGGAGTGTACTCGGGCTCCTGGAGACCCAGTACTTC.

The CDR3 coding sequence is TGTGCCAGCAGCTCACGATCCAAGAGCTCCTATAATTCACCCCTCCACTTT. Its protein product is CASSSRSKSSYNSPLHF. V is TRBV7-2 and J is TRBJ1-6, with no clear D. V was trimmed by 4 bases and J by 0 bases, leaving 13 bases between them. CDR3 length: 17 residues. Germline V lookup: CDR1 SGHTA, CDR2 FQGNSA.

This clonotype was detected only a few times. CDR3 loop: CASSPRRTSGGAEQFF. CDR3 sequence (DNA): TGTGCCAGCTCACCCCGACGGACTAGCGGGGGGGCTGAGCAGTTCTTC. The chain couples TRBV18 to TRBJ2-1; TRBD2 agrees at 15 bases. Germline V gene lookup returns CDR1 KGHSH and CDR2 LQKENI. This CDR3 contains 16 residues. V gave up 3 bases and J gave up 9 bases; unmatched junction bases: 6.

This clonotype was detected only a few times. V gene TRBV7-2 combines with J gene TRBJ2-4; D ambiguous. The end of the DNA fits TRBJ2-7 better, so the J call may be wrong. Germline CDR1 and CDR2: SGHTA and FQGNSA. The CDR3 extends over 15 amino acids. The CDR3 coding sequence is TGTGCCAGCAGCTTAGATTACGCCAAATACTACGAGCAGTACTTC. This encodes CASSLDYAKYYEQYF.

J is TRBJ2-5 and V is TRBV29-1; D remains ambiguous. CDR1 is SQVTM, CDR2 ANQGSEA, per germline. V was clipped by 7 bases and J by 3 bases, with 12 bases between them. The CDR3 spans 12 residues. The CDR3 nucleotides are TGCAGCGGAGGCAGGCGCGAAGAGACCCAGTACTTC. Translation gives CSGGRREETQYF.

The CDR3 loop reads CASSGDVGSTEAFF. In DNA, the CDR3 is TGTGCCAGCAGCGGGGATGTAGGCAGCACTGAAGCTTTCTTT. V and J are TRBV9 and TRBJ1-1; D call uncertain. V was pared by 3 bases and J by 4 bases, with 13 bases between. This CDR3 comprises 14 residues. The germline CDR1 and CDR2 sequences are SGDLS and YYNGEE.

The rearrangement joins TRBV5-8 to TRBJ2-3; TRBD2 agrees at 8 bases. Germline CDR1 reads SGHTS; CDR2 reads YDEGEE. Trimming took 2 bases from V and 7 from J; bases not matched to a gene: 12. CDR3 length: 16 residues. CDR3 sequence reads: CASSLLAGNWGNTQYF. In nucleotides, the CDR3 is TGTGCCAGCAGCTTATTAGCGGGAAACTGGGGAAATACGCAGTATTTT.

The CDR3 DNA sequence: TGTGCCAGCAGCCCACGGCAGTTACTCTCTGGCTACACCTTC. Residues: CASSPRQLLSGYTF. The chain employs TRBV13 and TRBJ1-2; D ambiguous. The CDR3 consists of 14 residues. The germline V gene encodes CDR1 PRHDT and CDR2 FYEKMQ (reference sequence). V gave up 5 bases and J gave up 7 bases, with 17 bases separating them. Full variable domain (remainder filled in from reference TRBV13 and TRBJ1-2): AAGVIQSPRHLIKEKRETATLKCYPIPRHDTVYWYQQGPGQDPQFLISFYEKMQSDKGSIPDRFSAQQFSDYHSELNMSSLELGDSALYFCASSPRQLLSGYTFGSGTRLTVV.

The gene calls are TRBV29-1 and TRBJ2-1; a possible D gene is TRBD2 (6 bases). The CDR3 extends over 12 amino acids. The V gene lost 7 bases and the J gene lost 10 bases, with 17 bases spanning the gap. The V gene's germline CDR1 is SQVTM and CDR2 ANQGSEA. CDR3 protein: CSALTGTAEQFF. The CDR3 DNA is TGCAGCGCTCTAACGGGGACTGCCGAGCAGTTCTTC.

The V gene is TRBV28, the J gene TRBJ2-1; no firm D call. The CDR3 loop spans 14 amino acids. The germline gives CDR1 MDHEN, CDR2 SYDVKM. Trimming removed 9 bases at V and 3 bases at J, with 15 bases between. This CDR3 reads CASIERRDYNEQFF. CDR3 coding DNA: TGTGCCAGTATCGAACGACGAGACTACAATGAGCAGTTCTTC.

With regard to this clonotype: A single base separates this from a much larger clone, so it may be a read error. This chain uses TRBV12-3 or TRBV12-4 with TRBJ2-1, with 10 nucleotides matching TRBD2. The DNA end is more similar to TRBJ2-7, so the J call may be wrong. The CDR3 is made up of 15 amino acids. CDR3 protein: CASRESGRDYNEQYF. CDR3 nucleotide sequence: TGTGCCAGCAGGGAGAGCGGGAGGGATTACAATGAGCAGTACTTC.

The CDR3 sequence is CASSLAGVEYNEQFF. DNA of the CDR3: TGCGCCAGCAGCTTGGCGGGAGTAGAGTACAATGAGCAGTTCTTC. The rearrangement uses TRBV5-1 and TRBJ2-1, with D perhaps matching TRBD2 (6 bases). This CDR3 is 15 amino acids long. The V gene's germline CDR1 is SGHRS and CDR2 YFSETQ. V lost 0 bases, J lost 4 bases, and 11 bases lay in between. Full variable domain (missing parts from reference TRBV5-1 and TRBJ2-1): KAGVTQTPRYLIKTRGQQVTLSCSPISGHRSVSWYQQTPGQGLQFLFEYFSETQRNKGNFPGRFSGRQFSNSRSEMNVSTLELGDSALYLCASSLAGVEYNEQFFGPGTRLTVL.

Of note for this clonotype: The junction differs from germline at one of its ends, possibly a read error. The chain is built from TRBV20-1 and TRBJ1-2; 9 bases agree with TRBD1. Germline CDR1 is DFQATT and CDR2 is SNEGSKA (reference sequence). CDR3 length equals 14 residues. The CDR3 DNA is TGCAGTGCTAGAGGGGACAGGGCTCGCTATGGCCACACCTTC. Its translation: CSARGDRARYGHTF.

Many counts were recorded for this clonotype. CDR3 DNA: TGCAGTGCTAGAGGCTCCCAGACAGGGGTTCTTGAAGCTTTCTTT. It is translated as CSARGSQTGVLEAFF. This chain links TRBV20-1 with TRBJ1-1; the match to TRBD1 covers 8 bases. The CDR3 length is 15 residues. Unmatched junction bases numbered 11, after V lost 1 base and J lost 7 bases. From germline, CDR1 is DFQATT and CDR2 SNEGSKA (reference sequence).

This clonotype was seen a few times. The chain combines TRBV27 with TRBJ2-1, with TRBD2 as a possible D gene (6 bases). Trimming shortened V by 8 bases and J by 9 bases, and 23 bases separated the two germline ends. This CDR3 has 15 residues. Germline V gene lookup returns CDR1 MNHEY and CDR2 SMNVEV (reference sequence). The CDR3 reads CASLPLGRRVGEQFF. The DNA of the CDR3 is TGTGCCAGCCTTCCCCTAGGGAGGCGGGTGGGTGAGCAGTTCTTC.

The V gene is TRBV3-1, the J gene TRBJ2-3; D is perhaps TRBD2 (5 bases). Germline lookup yields CDR1 LGHDT and CDR2 YNNKEL (reference sequence). The CDR3 totals 16 residues. Trimming took 0 bases from V and 2 from J, leaving 12 bases between them. CDR3 region: CASSQDRGSLTDTQYF. The CDR3 DNA reads TGTGCCAGCAGCCAAGATCGGGGTTCTCTCACAGATACGCAGTATTTT.

This clonotype was counted a single time. CDR3 protein: CSALDQRGVHEQFF. The DNA for the CDR3 is TGCAGTGCTCTAGACCAGCGGGGGGTACATGAGCAGTTCTTC. The chain recombines TRBV20-1 with TRBJ2-1; 9 bases are shared with TRBD2. V shed 5 bases and J 8 bases; nucleotides not matched to a gene: 10. CDR1 DFQATT and CDR2 SNEGSKA come from the germline V gene (reference sequence). The CDR3 has 14 amino acids.

The CDR3 nucleotides are TGTGCCAGCAGTCTGTCTTTCGGGGGCGGGGAGAACACCGGGGAGCTGTTTTTT. Translation: CASSLSFGGGENTGELFF. The chain recombines TRBV28 with TRBJ2-2, with D perhaps TRBD1 or TRBD2 (6 bases each). From germline, CDR1 is MDHEN and CDR2 SYDVKM. The CDR3 covers 18 residues. Trimming removed 5 bases from V and 1 base from J, with 20 bases in between.